A single sample gave rise to the 24 T cell receptor beta chains below, sequenced in a study of T cell repertoires in cytomegalovirus infection. MiXCR was run by TCRdb on the reads, yielding one entry per CDR3 protein. This table has roughly 720,000 distinct CDR3 sequences, 35% appearing once. The sample taken for sequencing was PBMCs. These receptors were taken from a human donor in good health (CMV status not recorded). Some clones in this sample may be carry-over from other donors' samples.

This clonotype was seen a handful of times. The rearrangement links TRBV7-6 to TRBJ2-7; D possibly corresponds to TRBD2 (5 bases). CDR3 length: 14 amino acids. Germline values: CDR1 SGHVS, CDR2 FNYEAQ. V gave up 5 bases and J gave up 2 bases, with 13 bases separating them. CDR3 sequence reads: CASSEKEAPYEQYF. CDR3 bases: TGTGCCAGCAGCGAGAAGGAGGCCCCCTACGAGCAGTACTTC. The entire variable domain, with the rest obtained from reference TRBV7-6 and TRBJ2-7, is as follows: GAGVSQSPRYKVTKRGQDVALRCDPISGHVSLYWYRQALGQGPEFLTYFNYEAQQDKSGLPNDRFSAERPEGSISTLTIQRTEQRDSAMYRCASSEKEAPYEQYFGPGTRLTVT.

The V and J genes are TRBV14 and TRBJ2-1, with TRBD2 matching over 8 bases. Germline V gives CDR1 SGHDN, CDR2 FVKESK. Losses at the gene ends were 4 bases for V and 0 bases for J; bases not matched to a gene: 8. The CDR3 loop spans 17 amino acids. This chain's CDR3 is CASSPRRGGPSYNEQFF. As DNA, the CDR3 is TGTGCCAGCAGCCCTAGACGCGGGGGGCCCTCCTACAATGAGCAGTTCTTC.

A few counts support this clonotype. CDR3 bases: TGTGCCAGCAGCAAAGGACGGGACAGTAACTACGAGCAGTACTTC. Protein sequence: CASSKGRDSNYEQYF. The rearrangement uses TRBV7-2 and TRBJ2-7; 7 bases agree with TRBD1. Germline V CDR1 and CDR2: SGHTA, FQGNSA. The J segment lost 3 bases and the V segment lost 5 bases, leaving 10 bases of the junction unmatched. The CDR3 loop spans 15 amino acids.

This clonotype was seen only a few times. This chain uses TRBV27 with TRBJ1-5; no clear D gene. From germline, CDR1 is MNHEY and CDR2 SMNVEV (reference sequence). V shed 6 bases and J shed 3 bases, with 9 bases lying between them. The CDR3 covers 13 residues. CDR3 sequence: CASRLGINQPQHF. The CDR3 DNA is TGTGCCAGCAGGCTAGGAATCAATCAGCCCCAGCATTTT.

This clonotype was counted many times. The rearrangement links TRBV7-2 to TRBJ2-1; D is uncertain. CDR1 SGHTA and CDR2 FQGNSA come from the germline V gene. Trimming stripped 1 base from V and 2 bases from J, with 6 bases between. The length of the CDR3 is 14 residues. The CDR3 nucleotides are TGTGCCAGCAGCTTAGGGACCCCCTACAATGAGCAGTTCTTC. It encodes CASSLGTPYNEQFF. Looking up the rest from reference TRBV7-2 and TRBJ2-1 gives the full variable domain: GAGVSQSPSNKVTEKGKDVELRCDPISGHTALYWYRQSLGQGLEFLIYFQGNSAPDKSGLPSDRFSAERTGGSVSTLTIQRTQQEDSAVYLCASSLGTPYNEQFFGPGTRLTVL.

The chain is built from TRBV27 and TRBJ1-3; TRBD1 matches at 11 bases. After removal of 0 bases from V and 7 bases from J, the junction contained 5 bases not matched to a gene. The CDR3 covers 16 residues. Per germline, CDR1 MNHEY and CDR2 SMNVEV (reference sequence). The DNA for the CDR3 is TGTGCCAGCAGTTTATCGGGTCGGGACAGGGGGAACACCATATATTTT. Translation: CASSLSGRDRGNTIYF.

This clonotype was counted a few times. The rearrangement links TRBV7-2 to TRBJ1-4; a possible D gene is TRBD1 (5 bases). The V gene lost 2 bases and the J gene lost 4 bases, with 14 bases spanning the gap. This CDR3 is 16 amino acids long. Germline CDR1 is SGHTA and CDR2 is FQGNSA. The chain's CDR3 is CASSLRSTVFNEKLFF. The CDR3 coding sequence is TGTGCCAGCAGCTTACGCTCGACAGTGTTTAATGAAAAACTGTTTTTT.

This clonotype has a handful of counts. The chain recombines TRBV7-9 with TRBJ1-5; D gene uncertain. This CDR3 has 14 residues. CDR1 and CDR2 (germline): SEHNR, FQNEAQ (reference sequence). Trimming removed 5 bases at V and 5 bases at J, with 13 bases between. The CDR3 sequence: CASSDLRTDQPQHF. For the CDR3, the DNA is TGTGCCAGCAGCGACCTCCGGACGGATCAGCCCCAGCATTTT.

The chain recombines TRBV19 with TRBJ1-5; TRBD1 is a possible D gene (5 bases). V was pared by 2 bases and J by 6 bases, with 14 bases between. Germline V gene data show CDR1 as LNHDA and CDR2 as SQIVND (reference sequence). This CDR3 is built from 15 residues. In DNA form, the CDR3 reads TGTGCCAGTAGTATAAGGGGAGTGGGATCTCAGCCCCAGCATTTT. It yields the protein CASSIRGVGSQPQHF.

This chain links TRBV27 with TRBJ1-2; 7 bases fit TRBD1. Germline-derived CDR1 and CDR2 are MNHEY and SMNVEV (reference sequence). This CDR3 spans 15 amino acids. The ends lost 4 bases at V and 4 bases at J; junction bases unmatched: 9. The CDR3 DNA reads TGTGCCAGCAGTTCCCAACACAGGGGAAGCTATGGCTACACCTTC. Translation: CASSSQHRGSYGYTF.

As to this clonotype: Likely a read error: the CDR3 ends without its conserved phenylalanine or tryptophan. It is unclear where the CDR3 begins or ends on the DNA, so no DNA is shown, and the CDR3 is as TCRdb lists it. The J gene is TRBJ2-1, the V gene TRBV10-3; whether TRBD2, the table's D call, matches the DNA was not checked. The CDR3 is 15 residues long, ends included. CDR1 is ENHRY, CDR2 SYGVKD, per germline. The CDR3 protein is CAISDSGGSYNEQLL.

This clonotype occurred a few times. The chain employs TRBV5-1 and TRBJ1-2, with 9 bases aligning to TRBD1. This CDR3 comprises 14 residues. CDR1 and CDR2 from the germline V gene are SGHRS and YFSETQ. With V trimmed by 4 bases and J by 4 bases, 5 bases remained unmatched. The CDR3 bases are TGCGCCAGCAGCAAGGGACAGGGTGGCTATGGCTACACCTTC. Translated: CASSKGQGGYGYTF.

The chain carries TRBV2 and TRBJ2-7, with 7 nucleotides matching TRBD1. CDR1 SNHLY and CDR2 FYNNEI come from the germline V gene. V trimming: 6 bases; J trimming: 4 bases; junction bases outside the gene matches: 6. The CDR3 is 13 residues long. CDR3 DNA sequence: TGTGCCAGCAGGGGACAGCGGCCTTACGAGCAGTACTTC. Translation: CASRGQRPYEQYF. The variable domain in full, with the rest retrieved from reference TRBV2 and TRBJ2-7, is EPEVTQTPSHQVTQMGQEVILRCVPISNHLYFYWYRQILGQKVEFLVSFYNNEISEKSEIFDDQFSVERPDGSNFTLKIRSTKLEDSAMYFCASRGQRPYEQYFGPGTRLTVT.

The chain has TRBV6-2 or TRBV6-3 and TRBJ2-1, with 16 bases matching TRBD2. CDR1 and CDR2 (germline): MNHEY, SVGEGT. V shed 1 base and J 8 bases; nucleotides not matched to a gene: 8. The CDR3 has 18 amino acids. CDR3 protein: CASSYFTGTSGREYEQFF. Written as DNA, the CDR3 is TGTGCCAGCAGTTACTTCACAGGGACTAGCGGGAGGGAATATGAGCAGTTCTTC.

The chain carries TRBV20-1 and TRBJ1-2, with D hard to call. The CDR3 has 16 amino acids. Trimming pared 2 bases from V and 2 bases from J, leaving 18 bases between. Germline V gives CDR1 DFQATT, CDR2 SNEGSKA (reference sequence). In nucleotides, the CDR3 is TGCAGTGCTAGAAGTCAGGCGACCACTATAAACTATGGCTACACCTTC. Protein product: CSARSQATTINYGYTF.

This clonotype has only a few counts. The rearrangement links TRBV6-5 to TRBJ1-1; D unclear. Between the trimmed V and J ends, which lost 0 bases and 10 bases, there was a span of 15 bases. The germline gives CDR1 MNHEY, CDR2 SVGAGI. The CDR3 extends over 14 amino acids. Here the CDR3 reads CASSYSRGPMRAFF. The CDR3 DNA sequence: TGTGCCAGCAGTTACTCGAGAGGCCCAATGCGAGCTTTCTTT.

This clonotype was observed a handful of times. The chain employs TRBV28 and TRBJ2-5, with D perhaps TRBD2 (5 bases). Germline V gene sequence: CDR1 MDHEN, CDR2 SYDVKM. Trimming took 4 bases from V and 0 from J, leaving 9 bases between them. This CDR3 has 14 amino acids. This CDR3 is CASSYPGYQETQYF. The CDR3 DNA sequence: TGTGCCAGCAGTTATCCGGGATACCAAGAGACCCAGTACTTC.

The V and J genes are TRBV19 and TRBJ1-1; no clear D. Germline CDR1 LNHDA, CDR2 SQIVND (reference sequence). V was cut by 5 bases and J by 1 base, with 20 bases left in between. The CDR3 sequence is 17 residues long. CDR3 sequence reads: CASSPKTVPPRNTEAFF. The CDR3 DNA reads as TGTGCCAGTAGTCCGAAGACGGTGCCCCCTCGGAACACTGAAGCTTTCTTT.

This chain uses TRBV19 with TRBJ2-7; the D call may be TRBD1 or TRBD2 (5 bases each). The CDR3 consists of 14 residues. V lost 3 bases and J 6 bases, leaving 15 bases between the germline ends. CDR1 is LNHDA, CDR2 SQIVND, per germline (reference sequence). The DNA of the CDR3 is TGTGCCAGTAGTATCACCCACCAGAGGGGCGAGCAGTACTTC. It specifies CASSITHQRGEQYF. Based on the CDR3 plus reference TRBV19 and TRBJ2-7, the full variable domain is DGGITQSPKYLFRKEGQNVTLSCEQNLNHDAMYWYRQDPGQGLRLIYYSQIVNDFQKGDIAEGYSVSREKKESFPLTVTSAQKNPTAFYLCASSITHQRGEQYFGPGTRLTVT.

This clonotype was recorded at least ten times. V and J are TRBV7-8 and TRBJ1-6; D gene unclear. Trimming pared 5 bases from V and 8 bases from J, leaving 13 bases between. The CDR3 consists of 14 residues. Germline CDR1 is SGHVS and CDR2 is FQNEAQ. CDR3 loop: CASSRTPRDSPLHF. CDR3 in DNA: TGTGCCAGCAGCCGCACGCCAAGGGATTCACCCCTCCACTTT.

This clonotype came up many times. The chain couples TRBV11-2 to TRBJ2-7; no reliable D call. Trimming removed 0 bases from V and 1 base from J, with 4 bases in between. The CDR3 spans 13 residues. CDR1 and CDR2 from the germline V gene are SGHAT and FQNNGV. Here the CDR3 DNA reads TGTGCCAGCAGCTTAGATTTGTCCTACGAGCAGTACTTC. Protein product: CASSLDLSYEQYF. Variable domain in full (rest from reference TRBV11-2 and TRBJ2-7): EAGVAQSPRYKIIEKRQSVAFWCNPISGHATLYWYQQILGQGPKLLIQFQNNGVVDDSQLPKDRFSAERLKGVDSTLKIQPAKLEDSAVYLCASSLDLSYEQYFGPGTRLTVT.

With respect to this clonotype: It may be a read error: a sequence one base away is much more abundant. V is TRBV7-2 and J is TRBJ2-3, with 9 bases lining up with TRBD2. After removal of 1 base from V and 4 bases from J, the junction contained 6 bases not matched to a gene. The length of the CDR3 is 16 residues. Germline assignment: CDR1 SGHTA and CDR2 FQGNSA. The CDR3 loop is CASSLVSGRSADTQYF. In DNA, the CDR3 is TGTGCCAGCAGCTTAGTCAGCGGGAGGTCCGCAGATACGCAGTATTTT.

Details on this clonotype: Since a much larger clone is just one base distant, this may be a read error. In this CDR3 the conserved last residue, phenylalanine or tryptophan, is missing, so a read error is likely. The rearrangement joins TRBV7-6 to TRBJ2-7; 7 bases are a match to TRBD2. V dropped 5 bases and J dropped 3; count of bases not matched to a gene: 4. There are 13 residues in the CDR3. The V gene's germline CDR1 is SGHVS and CDR2 FNYEAQ. CDR3 DNA sequence: TGTGCCAGCAGCCGCGGGGGTGTCTACGAGCAGTACTTA. Protein: CASSRGGVYEQYL.

The sample holds many counts of this clonotype. The chain uses TRBV7-8 and TRBJ1-1; tentative D call: TRBD1 (5 bases). The germline gives CDR1 SGHVS, CDR2 FQNEAQ. The CDR3 consists of 13 residues. V was pared by 3 bases and J by 4 bases, with 9 bases between. This CDR3 reads CASSFRGVTEAFF. CDR3 DNA: TGTGCCAGCAGCTTTCGAGGGGTCACTGAAGCTTTCTTT.